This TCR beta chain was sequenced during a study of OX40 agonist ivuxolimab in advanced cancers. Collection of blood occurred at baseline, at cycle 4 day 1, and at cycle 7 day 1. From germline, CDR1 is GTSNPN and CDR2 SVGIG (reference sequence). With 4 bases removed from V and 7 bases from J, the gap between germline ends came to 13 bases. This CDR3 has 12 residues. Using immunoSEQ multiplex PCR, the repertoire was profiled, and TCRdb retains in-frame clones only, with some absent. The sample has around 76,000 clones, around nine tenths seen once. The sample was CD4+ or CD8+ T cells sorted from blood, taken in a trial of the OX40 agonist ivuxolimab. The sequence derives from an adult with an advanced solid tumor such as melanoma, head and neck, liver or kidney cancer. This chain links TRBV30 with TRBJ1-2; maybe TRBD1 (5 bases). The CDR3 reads CAWTEGTGGYTF. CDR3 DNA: TGTGCCTGGACAGAGGGGACTGGTGGCTACACCTTC.